This record looks at one T cell receptor (beta chain) sequence and its context. The specificity of this receptor is unknown. It has no much larger one-base neighbor in the sample; base qualities were not kept. The donors were roughly 39 Caucasian individuals from Russia, aged roughly 6 to 95 years, who were systemically healthy. Each donor gave ten milliliters of peripheral blood, collected into EDTA-treated Vacutainer tubes. PBMCs were isolated by Ficoll-Paque density-gradient centrifugation, with at least 6 million obtained per sample. Trizol reagent was used to extract total RNA from PBMCs, with at least 5 micrograms per sample. For every donor, an aliquot of PBMCs went through flow cytometry to measure the percentages of naive CD45RAhigh/CD27high T cells. From cysteine to phenylalanine, the CDR3 is 15 amino acids long. Only CDR3 DNA remains: 45 bases, in frame from the first base. V is cut by 2 bases and J by 4 bases, and the space between the germline ends is 14 bases. Taken from the germline V gene, the CDR1 and CDR2 loops are KGHSH and LQKENI.

This sample stems from a study of blood T cells in healthy people across ages (dated by TCRdb to about 2015). The study in broad terms: In model experiments, template switching captured roughly one uniquely barcoded TCR beta cDNA molecule for every two T cells. Age-related changes in TCR beta repertoire diversity were measured in the study by deep sequencing normalized with unique cDNA molecular identifiers. Donors were grouped into four age groups: young (average 16 years), middle-aged (39), aged (about 60) and long-lived (over 80). To avoid experimental bias, donors of different ages were spread randomly across the sequencing lanes. The study analyzed two additional independent replicas of 1 million unique cDNA reads from the same blood draw for two donors, one aged 18 to 30 and one aged 80 or older.

Library creation used 5' RACE. The sequencing machine was an Illumina HiSeq 2500. A second about 7 to 12 cycle PCR used a sample-barcoded 5' primer and a J-beta primer mix. A unique molecular identifier was introduced onto each TCR beta cDNA molecule by a template-switch 5' adaptor carrying 12 random nucleotides. Each sample yielded at least 2.5 million CDR3-containing paired-end reads. First-strand cDNA was synthesized from all RNA with the Mint cDNA synthesis kit, primed by a TRBC-specific oligonucleotide. After uracil-DNA glycosylase treatment, a first 18-cycle PCR used universal primers M1SS and BC2_uni_R on all cDNA. Per the source publication's procedure: Each sample was normalized by randomly selecting 1 million high-quality reads, each carrying a distinct molecular identifier. Reads with shared molecular identifiers were discarded instead of being binned into consensus sequences. MiTCR, run with a Q25 quality threshold and the strictest error-elimination algorithm, handled CDR3 identification, clonotype clustering and error correction. A nonparametric unseen species model using Euler transformation provided a lower-bound estimate of total TCR beta diversity. Using fastp trimming at Q25 and MiXCR clonotype assembly, TCRdb reanalyzed the public sequencing data and kept in-frame beta chains. Identical CDR3 protein sequences are pooled into one entry, listed with their most common genes and DNA. The V and J calls shown here were made by TCRdb, not taken from the authors' results. Within this sample are 700,000 or so distinct CDR3 sequences, with about 43% of them counted one time only. Roughly 30% of the sample is held by the ten biggest clonotypes.

Overall study outcomes, separate from this receptor: Total diversity estimates from one million sequenced T cells were considered lower bounds and underestimates. A strong correlation was found between observed TCR beta diversity and the percentage of naive T cells measured by flow cytometry. Observed TCR beta diversity per million T cells fell roughly linearly with age, and a significant reduction was already apparent by age about 43. Donor CMV infection status was unknown, potentially confounding age-related changes in expanded clonotypes. Compared with the aged group, the long-lived group had more naive CD4+ T cells, fewer expanded clones and increased TCR diversity, a pattern suggesting age selection. Bulk unsorted PBMC profiling prevented conclusive comparison of naive and antigen-experienced compartments.

The TCR was taken from a man older than 75 in good health. The sequenced sample was blood. Recombination connected TRBV18 to TRBJ1-1; TRBD1 is a weak D gene call, 5 bases matching. The bases are TGTGCCAGCTCACCAGAGTTAGGAAGGGGCACTGAAGCTTTCTTT. Its coded protein is CASSPELGRGTEAFF.